Given below is one T cell receptor (beta chain) in context. Its antigen is unidentified. V lost 10 bases, J lost 7 bases, and 17 bases lay in between. Germline V gives CDR1 ENHRY, CDR2 SYGVKD. The CDR3 consists of 14 residues. A second PCR, run for roughly 7 to 11 cycles, used a sample-barcoded 5' primer plus a J-beta primer mix. Each cDNA molecule carried a tag from a template-switch adaptor that contained 12 random nucleotides. Using its own MiXCR run on the 5' RACE reads, TCRdb lists one record per CDR3 protein. The sample records approximately 880,000 distinct CDR3 sequences, 40% to 60% being singletons. Each sample yielded at least 6 micrograms of PBMC total RNA. This sample was taken from a study of blood T cells in healthy people across ages. Findings of the study overall: Long-lived donors carried more naive CD4+ cells and greater diversity than aged donors.

The V gene is TRBV10-3, the J gene TRBJ1-6, with D perhaps matching TRBD1 (5 bases). Sequencing was carried out using blood. This TCR was recovered from a young man in good health. The CDR3: CATGAGNDNSPLHF. CDR3 nucleotide sequence: TGTGCCACCGGGGCCGGGAATGACAATTCACCCCTCCACTTT.